A selection of T cell receptor beta chains follows, all from one sample in a study of tumor-infiltrating lymphocytes in primary liver carcinoma. MiXCR was run by TCRdb on the multiplex PCR reads, yielding one entry per CDR3 protein. The data contain about 64,000 distinct CDR3 sequences, over 60% of them singletons. The sample taken for sequencing was liver tumor tissue from sampling region 4. The origin of the receptors is a man aged 40-49 years with primary liver carcinoma and hepatitis B virus infection. Each CDR3 is given with its conserved first and last residue. D genes are given only for firm matches. Rows may omit the clone size; those that give it use once, few, many or a size class.

cdr3_nt	cdr3_aa	clone_size	d_call	v_call	j_call
TGTGTCAGTAGCCAAGAGTACGGACAGGGTTTCTGGACTGAAGCTTTCTTT	CVSSQEYGQGFWTEAFF	NA	TRBD1	TRBV4-2	TRBJ1-1
TGTGCCAGCAGCTTAATTTTTGGCGGAGTCTCCTACGAGCAGTACTTC	CASSLIFGGVSYEQYF	few	NA	TRBV7-2	TRBJ2-7
TGTGTCAGCAGAAGGCAAGATTCACAAGAGACCCGGTACTTC	CVSRRQDSQETRYF	NA	NA	TRBV6-6	TRBJ2-5
TGCACCAGCAGCCTGAGAGGGGCCACGCCCGATGAAAAACTGTTTTTT	CTSSLRGATPDEKLFF	NA	NA	TRBV4-1	TRBJ1-4
TGTGCCAGCAGAAGGACCGGGGCAGGGCCCAATGAGCAGTTCTTC	CASRRTGAGPNEQFF	few	NA	TRBV6-2/TRBV6-3	TRBJ2-1
TGCCCCAGCAGCCAGGATCAGGGGTGGGCGGATACGCAGTATTTT	CPSSQDQGWADTQYF	NA	NA	TRBV4-3	TRBJ2-3
TGTGCCAGCAGCTTCGCGGGATCGAACACCGGGGAGCCGCTTTTT	CASSFAGSNTGEPLF	few	NA	TRBV11-2	TRBJ2-2
TGTGCCAACAGCTTAGATGGGCGATTCAGCGGGACCCTATACAATGAGCAATTCTTC	CANSLDGRFSGTLYNEQFF	NA	TRBD2	TRBV11-2	TRBJ2-1
TGTGTCAGTAGTAGGACAGGGCAAGAGACCCAGTACTTC	CVSSRTGQETQYF	NA	TRBD1	TRBV6-5	TRBJ2-5
TGTGCCAGCAGTTTTTCGGTGCAACGAGTCCAAGAGACCCAGTACTTC	CASSFSVQRVQETQYF	few	NA	TRBV12-3/TRBV12-4	TRBJ2-5
TGTGCCAGCAGCCCGACAAGTGGGCCGAACTACGAGCAGTACTTC	CASSPTSGPNYEQYF	many	NA	TRBV5-4	TRBJ2-7
TGTGCCAGCAGCCCGGGACTAGCTACTAGCATAGATACGCAGTATTTT	CASSPGLATSIDTQYF	NA	TRBD2	TRBV5-6	TRBJ2-3
TGCGCCAGCAGCCAAGATGGCAGCCTAGCCAAAAACATTCAGTACTTC	CASSQDGSLAKNIQYF	many	NA	TRBV4-3	TRBJ2-4
TGTGCCAGTAGTGCGACTAGCGATGCTCACGAGCAGTACTTC	CASSATSDAHEQYF	many	TRBD2	TRBV19	TRBJ2-7
TGTGCCAGCAGTCTACAACCTAGCGGGAGCTGGGTCGAGCAGTATTTC	CASSLQPSGSWVEQYF	NA	TRBD2	TRBV11-2	TRBJ2-7
TGTGCCAGCAGCCAAGGATCACGGGAAAGCTCCTACACTGAGCAGTTCTTC	CASSQGSRESSYTEQFF	NA	NA	TRBV4-2	TRBJ2-1
TGTGCCATCAGCGGGACAGGGGGCAATGACACAGATACGCAGTATTTT	CAISGTGGNDTDTQYF	NA	TRBD1	TRBV10-3	TRBJ2-3
TGCAGTGCTAGAGATGGGGGTTATAGCAATCAGCCCCAGCATTTT	CSARDGGYSNQPQHF	NA	NA	TRBV20-1	TRBJ1-5
TGTACCAGCAGCGTATGGACAGGGACTGAAGCTTTCTTT	CTSSVWTGTEAFF	NA	TRBD1	TRBV9	TRBJ1-1
TGTGCCAGCAGTTTTTCATTTGGAGGGGGCTACGAGTATTACTTC	CASSFSFGGGYEYYF	NA	NA	TRBV12-3/TRBV12-4	TRBJ2-7
TGCGCCAGGAGCCTCATTGGTGGCTCCTACAATGAGCAGTTCTTC	CARSLIGGSYNEQFF	NA	NA	TRBV4-1	TRBJ2-1
TGTGCCAGCAGCATTAGACTAGCGGGGGCTAGCACAGAAACGCAGTATTTT	CASSIRLAGASTETQYF	NA	TRBD2	TRBV6-6	TRBJ2-3
TGTGCCAGCAGCGAGGTAGTGGGTAAGCAGTTCTTC	CASSEVVGKQFF	many	NA	TRBV11-1	TRBJ2-1
TGTGCCAGCAGCTTATCGGCGCGTAGAAATACGCAGTATTTT	CASSLSARRNTQYF	NA	NA	TRBV12-3/TRBV12-4	TRBJ2-3
TGTGCCAGCAGCCCGTGGTTTCGTGGTGGACTAAGAAATGAGCAGGTCTTC	CASSPWFRGGLRNEQVF	NA	NA	TRBV6-5	TRBJ2-1
TGTACCAGTAGCTTAGAGGGGAACTATGGCTACACCTTC	CTSSLEGNYGYTF	few	NA	TRBV11-2	TRBJ1-2
TGCGCCAGCAGCCAAAAGGTTGGCATTGGTGAGCAGTTCTTC	CASSQKVGIGEQFF	many	NA	TRBV4-1	TRBJ2-1